The 7 T cell receptor beta chains presented below share a single source sample, sequenced in a study of Ad26.COV2.S vaccination and SARS-CoV-2 variants. Noted treatment: roughly 20 received Ad26.COV2.S at low or high dose, single or two shots; 5 received placebo; per-sample allocation not given. Sampling happened 63 days after the first vaccine or placebo injection. Repertoires were generated with immunoSEQ multiplex PCR, while TCRdb's copy carries only in-frame clones and drops some. There are about 280,000 clones in the sample; more than 75% occur only once, and 2.5% to 3.5% lies in the top ten. This material consisted of peripheral blood, taken in a trial of Ad26.COV2.S vaccine versus placebo. The receptors here all came from a person aged 18-65 years who received the Ad26.COV2.S COVID-19 vaccine or a placebo.

This chain connects TRBV5-1 to TRBJ1-2; 8 bases fit TRBD1. The CDR3 length is 18 residues. Germline V gives CDR1 SGHRS, CDR2 YFSETQ. V lost 4 bases to trimming and J lost 5 bases; unmatched junction nucleotides: 19. The CDR3 DNA follows: TGCGCCAGCAGCGAAGGGACAGGATCTATTCGATTAATATATGGCTACACCTTC. The encoded protein is CASSEGTGSIRLIYGYTF.

The V and J genes are TRBV30 and TRBJ1-2, with 7 bases identical to TRBD1. In germline, CDR1 is GTSNPN, CDR2 SVGIG (reference sequence). CDR3 length: 10 amino acids. V lost 7 bases to trimming and J lost 8 bases; unmatched junction nucleotides: 4. The CDR3 protein is CALTGEGYTF. The CDR3 DNA is TGTGCCTTAACAGGGGAAGGCTACACCTTC.

This chain connects TRBV30 to TRBJ1-1, with a weak D call TRBD1 (5 bases). Per the germline V gene, CDR1 is GTSNPN and CDR2 is SVGIG (reference sequence). V was shortened by 5 bases and J by 1 base, with 5 bases between the two germline ends. The CDR3 has 11 residues. In DNA form, the CDR3 reads TGTGCCTGGCAGGGGAACACTGAAGCTTTCTTT. It encodes CAWQGNTEAFF.

This chain uses TRBV6-5 with TRBJ2-7, with unresolved D. V lost 10 bases and J 4 bases, leaving 23 bases between the germline ends. The CDR3 sequence is 15 residues long. Germline-derived CDR1 and CDR2 are MNHEY and SVGAGI. CDR3 amino acids: CATTNDVWGTYEQYF. In nucleotides, the CDR3 is TGTGCCACCACTAATGACGTCTGGGGTACGTACGAGCAGTACTTC.

The chain has TRBV12-5 and TRBJ1-4; 9 positions agree with TRBD1. This CDR3 is 15 amino acids long. V gave up 0 bases and J gave up 8 bases; unmatched junction bases: 4. Germline V CDR1 and CDR2: LGHNT, FRNRAP. DNA for the CDR3: TGTGCTAGTGGTTTGGTACCGACAGGGGGGGAAAAACTGTTTTTT. Protein sequence: CASGLVPTGGEKLFF.

The CDR3, as DNA: TGTGCCAGCAGCTCACGACTAGCGGGAATTGGGACAGATACGCAGTATTTT. It translates to CASSSRLAGIGTDTQYF. The genes are TRBV11-2 and TRBJ2-3, with 11 bases fitting TRBD2. Germline CDR1 reads SGHAT; CDR2 reads FQNNGV. CDR3 length: 17 amino acids. The V and J ends lost 4 bases and 3 bases, in that order; junction bases with no gene match: 9.

The genes are TRBV3-1 (or the pseudogene TRBV3-2) and TRBJ1-2, with 7 bases aligning to TRBD1. Germline assignment: CDR1 LGHDT and CDR2 YNNKEL (reference sequence). With 4 bases clipped from V and 8 bases from J, the junction kept 7 bases outside the gene matches. The CDR3 extends over 13 amino acids. The CDR3 loop reads CASSLRGPVGYTF. The CDR3 nucleotides are TGTGCCAGCAGCCTAAGGGGGCCAGTAGGCTACACCTTC.